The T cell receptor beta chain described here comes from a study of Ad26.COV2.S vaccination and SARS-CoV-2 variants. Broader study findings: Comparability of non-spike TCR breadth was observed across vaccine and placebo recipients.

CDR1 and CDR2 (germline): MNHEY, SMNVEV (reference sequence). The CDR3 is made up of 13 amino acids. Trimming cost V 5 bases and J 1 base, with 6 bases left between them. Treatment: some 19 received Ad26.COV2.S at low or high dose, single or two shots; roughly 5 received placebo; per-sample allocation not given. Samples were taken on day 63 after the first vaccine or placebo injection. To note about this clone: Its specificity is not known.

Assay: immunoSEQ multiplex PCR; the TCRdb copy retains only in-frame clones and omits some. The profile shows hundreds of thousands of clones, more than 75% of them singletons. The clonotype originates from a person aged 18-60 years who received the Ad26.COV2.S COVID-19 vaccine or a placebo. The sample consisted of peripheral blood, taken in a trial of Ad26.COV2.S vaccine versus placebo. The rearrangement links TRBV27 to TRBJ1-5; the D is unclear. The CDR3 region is CASSATSNQPQHF. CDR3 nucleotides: TGTGCCAGCAGTGCGACAAGCAATCAGCCCCAGCATTTT.